The present TCR beta chain was sequenced within a study of CD8 T cells in Susac syndrome. The CDR3 covers 13 residues. V gave up 6 bases and J gave up 6 bases; unmatched junction bases: 6. CDR1 and CDR2 (germline): MNHEY, SMNVEV (reference sequence). CD8+ and CD4+ T cells from blood underwent TCR beta sequencing, which was carried out in a high-throughput format. RNA amounts of roughly 0.45 to 1 ug underwent reverse transcription with random hexamers. Amplification of TCR beta CDR3 spanned 54 Vbeta and 13 Jbeta via immunoSEQ multiplex PCR. MiXCR was run by TCRdb on the immunoSEQ multiplex PCR reads, yielding one entry per CDR3 protein. The table has hundreds of thousands of distinct CDR3 sequences, 90% to 96% seen once.

This TCR was sampled from a human donor with Susac syndrome. The material sequenced was CD4+ T cells from PBMCs. The chain combines TRBV27 with TRBJ1-2; 8 nucleotides agree with TRBD1. The CDR3 protein is CASSTTGVDGYTF. In nucleotides, the CDR3 is TGTGCCAGCAGCACGACAGGGGTTGATGGCTACACCTTC.